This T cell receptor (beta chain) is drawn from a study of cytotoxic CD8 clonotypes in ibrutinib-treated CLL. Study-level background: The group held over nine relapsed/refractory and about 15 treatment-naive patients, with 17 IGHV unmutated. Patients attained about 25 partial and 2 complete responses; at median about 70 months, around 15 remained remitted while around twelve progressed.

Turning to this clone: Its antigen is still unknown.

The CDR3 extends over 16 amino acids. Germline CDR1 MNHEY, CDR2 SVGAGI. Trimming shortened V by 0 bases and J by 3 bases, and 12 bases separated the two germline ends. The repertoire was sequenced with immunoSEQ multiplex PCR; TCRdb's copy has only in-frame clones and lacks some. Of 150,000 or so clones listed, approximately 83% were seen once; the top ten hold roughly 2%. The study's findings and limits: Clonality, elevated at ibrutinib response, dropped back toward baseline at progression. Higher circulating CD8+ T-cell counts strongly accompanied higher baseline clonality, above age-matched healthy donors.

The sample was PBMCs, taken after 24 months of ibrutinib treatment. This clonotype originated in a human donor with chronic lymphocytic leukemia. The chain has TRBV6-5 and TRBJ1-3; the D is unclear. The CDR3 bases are TGTGCCAGCAGTTACTCGATTTCGTCACATGGAAACACCATATATTTT. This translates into CASSYSISSHGNTIYF.